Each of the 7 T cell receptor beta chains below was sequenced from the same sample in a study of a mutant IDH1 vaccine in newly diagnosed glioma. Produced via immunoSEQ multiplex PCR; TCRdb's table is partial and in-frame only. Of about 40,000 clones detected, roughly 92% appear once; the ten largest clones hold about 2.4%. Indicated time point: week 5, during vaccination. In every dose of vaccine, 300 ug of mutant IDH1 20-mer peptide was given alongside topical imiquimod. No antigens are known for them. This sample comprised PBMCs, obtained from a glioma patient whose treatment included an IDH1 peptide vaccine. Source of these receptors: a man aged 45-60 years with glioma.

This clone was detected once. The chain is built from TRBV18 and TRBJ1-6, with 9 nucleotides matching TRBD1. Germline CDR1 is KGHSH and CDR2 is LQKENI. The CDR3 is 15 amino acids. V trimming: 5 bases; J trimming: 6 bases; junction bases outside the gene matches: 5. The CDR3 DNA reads TGTGCCAGCTCATTACGACAGGGGGGTAATTCACCCCTCCACTTT. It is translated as CASSLRQGGNSPLHF.

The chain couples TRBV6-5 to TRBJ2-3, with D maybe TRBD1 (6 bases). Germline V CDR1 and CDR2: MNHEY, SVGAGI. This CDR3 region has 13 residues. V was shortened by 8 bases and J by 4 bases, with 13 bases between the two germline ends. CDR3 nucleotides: TGTGCCAGCCATAACCCAGGGGCAGATACGCAGTATTTT. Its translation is CASHNPGADTQYF.

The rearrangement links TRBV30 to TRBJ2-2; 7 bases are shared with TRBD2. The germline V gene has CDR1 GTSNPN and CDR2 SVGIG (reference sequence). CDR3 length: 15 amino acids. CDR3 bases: TGTGCTTACTCCCGGCTAGCGGTTAACACCGGGGAGCTGTTTTTT. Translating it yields CAYSRLAVNTGELFF.

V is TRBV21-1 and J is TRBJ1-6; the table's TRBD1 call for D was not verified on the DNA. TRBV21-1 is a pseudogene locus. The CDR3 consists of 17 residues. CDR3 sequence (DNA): TGTGCCAGCAGCCAGGGGCTACACATACATCATAATTCACCCCTCCACTTT. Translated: CASSQGLHIHHNSPLHF.

The CDR3 reads CASSPSSGGLGETQYF. As DNA, the CDR3 is TGTGCCAGCAGCCCCTCTAGCGGGGGGTTAGGAGAGACCCAGTACTTC. This rearrangement joins TRBV12-1 to TRBJ2-5; the table assigns TRBD2, which was not confirmed against the DNA. TRBV12-1 is a recognized pseudogene. CDR3 length: 16 residues.

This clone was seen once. The CDR3 DNA follows: TGTGCCAGCTCACGCGACATACTACCGAGCGACGAGCAGTACTTC. This sequence encodes CASSRDILPSDEQYF. The chain joins TRBV18 to TRBJ2-7; D remains unclear. The V gene lost 4 bases and the J gene lost 5 bases, with 18 bases spanning the gap. CDR3 length: 15 residues. The germline gives CDR1 KGHSH, CDR2 LQKENI.

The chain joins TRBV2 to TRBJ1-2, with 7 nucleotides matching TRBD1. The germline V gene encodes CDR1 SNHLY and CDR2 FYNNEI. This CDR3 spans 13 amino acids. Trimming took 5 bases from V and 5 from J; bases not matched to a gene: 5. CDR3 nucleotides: TGTGCCAGCAGTCTCAGGGGGGAGTATGGCTACACCTTC. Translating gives CASSLRGEYGYTF. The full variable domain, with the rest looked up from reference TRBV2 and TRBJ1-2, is EPEVTQTPSHQVTQMGQEVILRCVPISNHLYFYWYRQILGQKVEFLVSFYNNEISEKSEIFDDQFSVERPDGSNFTLKIRSTKLEDSAMYFCASSLRGEYGYTFGSGTRLTVV.